A selection of T cell receptor beta chains follows, all from one sample in a study of technical replicates of blood from a handful of donors. TCRdb's table, derived via immunoSEQ multiplex PCR, lists solely in-frame clones and lacks some. This sample has under 85,000 clones, with around 86% found just once. Material: PBMCs. The receptors come from a human donor in good health. Some clones in this sample may be carry-over from other donors' samples. CDR3s include the opening cysteine and the closing phenylalanine or tryptophan. The D gene is left open where the match is weak. Size is omitted from some rows. Given values are once, few, many or a class for expanded clones.

J,D,V,size,length,DNA,CDR3
TRBJ2-3,TRBD2,TRBV28,-,18,TGTGCCAGCAGTTTTGGAGGGACTAGCGGGGTTAGCACAGATACGCAGTATTTT,CASSFGGTSGVSTDTQYF
TRBJ2-7,-,TRBV6-1,-,13,TGTGCCATCCCTCGGCGGGACTCCTACGAGCAGTACTTC,CAIPRRDSYEQYF
TRBJ2-7,-,TRBV4-2,-,14,TGTGCCAGCAGCCAAGATTTTGAACATTACGAGCAGTACTTC,CASSQDFEHYEQYF
TRBJ2-5,TRBD2,TRBV4-2,-,16,TGTGCCAGCAGCCAAATAGCGGGGGGGCGTCGGGAGACCCAGTACTTC,CASSQIAGGRRETQYF
TRBJ1-5,-,TRBV4-1,-,17,TGCGCCAGCAGCCAAGACAGTTTAATTAATAGCAATCAGCCCCAGCATTTT,CASSQDSLINSNQPQHF
TRBJ2-5,-,TRBV5-4,-,14,TGTGCCAGCAGCTTGGGATTTAGGGGAGAGACCCAGTACTTC,CASSLGFRGETQYF
TRBJ2-3,TRBD2,TRBV9,-,16,TGTGCCAGCAGCGTAGCTACGCGGGGGGCCGTGGATACGCAGTATTTT,CASSVATRGAVDTQYF
TRBJ2-3,-,TRBV10-3,-,14,TGTGCCATCTGGAGGGGGCAAGGGACAGATACGCAGTATTTT,CAIWRGQGTDTQYF
TRBJ1-6,-,TRBV7-2,-,15,TGTGCCAGCAGCTTAGAACCGGGAGCTACCTCACCCCTCCACTTT,CASSLEPGATSPLHF
TRBJ1-3,-,TRBV19,-,14,TGTGCCAGTAGTAGGCAGAACTCTGGAAACACCATATATTTT,CASSRQNSGNTIYF
TRBJ1-1,-,TRBV19,few,15,TGTGCCAGTAGTTCCCCGACATATATGAACACTGAAGCTTTCTTT,CASSSPTYMNTEAFF
TRBJ2-1,-,TRBV6-6,-,15,TGTGCCAGCACCTTCCGGGTAGTTGATCTCAATGAGCAGTTCTTC,CASTFRVVDLNEQFF
TRBJ2-3,TRBD1,TRBV5-1,-,18,TGCGCCAGCAGCTTGGGTTTAATGGGACAGGGGCGCCCAGATACGCAGTATTTT,CASSLGLMGQGRPDTQYF
TRBJ2-7,TRBD1,TRBV7-9,-,14,TGTGCCAGCAGCTCCGGACAGGGTCTTTACGAGCAGTACTTC,CASSSGQGLYEQYF
TRBJ1-1,TRBD1,TRBV5-4,few,14,TGTGCCAGCAGCCCGCAGGGGGCAAGCACTGAAGCTTTCTTT,CASSPQGASTEAFF
TRBJ1-2,TRBD1,TRBV15,-,16,TGTGCCACCAGCAGAAGGGTGACAGGGATCAGCTATGGCTACACCTTC,CATSRRVTGISYGYTF
TRBJ2-6,-,TRBV4-2,-,15,TGTGCCAGCAGCCAAGTTGAGACTGGGGCCAACGTCCTGACTTTC,CASSQVETGANVLTF
TRBJ2-6,-,TRBV30,-,15,TGTGCCTGGGACTTCGGGGGCTCTGGGGCCAACGTCCTGACTTTC,CAWDFGGSGANVLTF
TRBJ1-6,TRBD1,TRBV6-6,-,16,TGTGCCAGCAGGACGACAGGGACGACCTATAATTCACCCCTCCACTTT,CASRTTGTTYNSPLHF
TRBJ2-3,TRBD1,TRBV19,-,15,TGTGCCAGTAGCCACAGGGGGTTCCTTGAGGATACGCAGTATTTT,CASSHRGFLEDTQYF
TRBJ2-3,-,TRBV19,-,13,TGTGCCAGTAGTCAGGGTGCCACAGATACGCAGTATTTT,CASSQGATDTQYF
TRBJ1-1,TRBD1,TRBV7-9,-,16,TGTGCCAGCAGCCCTACAGGGGGGGGGCAGAACACTGAAGCTTTCTTT,CASSPTGGGQNTEAFF
TRBJ2-2,-,TRBV5-6,-,17,TGTGCCAGCAGCCCGGTGGCCGGGACTCCGAACACCGGGGAGCTGTTTTTT,CASSPVAGTPNTGELFF
TRBJ1-5,-,TRBV5-5,-,14,TGTGCCAGCAGCCCGGACAGAATAGGGCAGCCCCAGCATTTT,CASSPDRIGQPQHF
TRBJ2-1,TRBD1,TRBV18,-,15,TGTGCCAGCTCATCAGGACAGGGGTTATACAATGAGCAGTTCTTC,CASSSGQGLYNEQFF
TRBJ2-1,-,TRBV7-2,-,12,TGTGCCAGCAGCTTTGAAGTCGGGGAGCAGTTCTTC,CASSFEVGEQFF
TRBJ2-2,TRBD2,TRBV11-3,-,20,TGTGCCAGCAGCTTAGATCTCTGGGTTCCTAGCGGGACGAACACCGGGGAGCTGTTTTTT,CASSLDLWVPSGTNTGELFF
TRBJ2-7,-,TRBV21-1,-,19,TGTGCCAGCAGCAACTATTCAGGGCCACGGGAGGGCTCAAGTTACGAGCAGTACTTC,CASSNYSGPREGSSYEQYF
TRBJ1-2,-,TRBV15,-,13,TGTGCCACCAGGGACAGCAACGGCTATGGCTACACCTTC,CATRDSNGYGYTF
TRBJ1-1,-,TRBV11-3,-,16,TGTGCCAGCAGCTTAAGATCAGCGGGTAAGAACACTGAAGCTTTCTTT,CASSLRSAGKNTEAFF
TRBJ1-2,-,TRBV4-2,once,15,TGTGCCAGCAGCCCAATAGACAGGACGTCGAATGGCTACACCTTC,CASSPIDRTSNGYTF
TRBJ2-7,-,TRBV19,-,18,TGTGCCAGTAGCCCCCGGGGACAGGCCCCGGGGGGAACCTACGAGCAGTACTTC,CASSPRGQAPGGTYEQYF
TRBJ2-3,-,TRBV9,-,13,TGTGCCAGCAGCCAGAGGTCCCAAGATACGCAGTATTTT,CASSQRSQDTQYF
TRBJ2-2,-,TRBV11-3,once,15,TGTGCCAGCAGCCAGGGCGGAGGGGCAACCGGGGAGCTGTTTTTT,CASSQGGGATGELFF
TRBJ2-7,TRBD1,TRBV9,-,15,TGTGCCAGCAGCCCCCTCGGGACAGGGGGTAGCGAGCAGTACTTC,CASSPLGTGGSEQYF
TRBJ1-5,-,TRBV18,-,14,TGTGCCAGCTCACCGCAGGATAGCAATCAGCCCCAGCATTTT,CASSPQDSNQPQHF
TRBJ1-5,-,TRBV6-1,-,15,TGTGCCAGCAGTACACAGCTAGGAGGGGATCAGCCCCAGCATTTT,CASSTQLGGDQPQHF
TRBJ1-1,-,TRBV5-1,few,13,TGCGCCAGCAGCTTCCCGGGGGACACTGAAGCTTTCTTT,CASSFPGDTEAFF
TRBJ1-2,-,TRBV7-2,-,15,TGTGCCAGCAGCTTAGCCGTAGCGGGAAACTATGGCTACACCTTC,CASSLAVAGNYGYTF
TRBJ2-2,-,TRBV7-2,-,13,TGTGCCAGCTCTAGCGTGACGTCCGGGGAGCTGTTTTTT,CASSSVTSGELFF
TRBJ2-3,TRBD1,TRBV5-1,-,14,TGCGCCAGCAGCCCAGGGGGCGGCACAGATACGCAGTATTTT,CASSPGGGTDTQYF
TRBJ1-5,-,TRBV21-1,-,18,TGTGCCAGCAGCAACAATTTAGGCAGGCCTCGAGGCAATCAGCCCCAGCATTTT,CASSNNLGRPRGNQPQHF
TRBJ2-5,TRBD2,TRBV9,-,17,TGTGCCAGCAGCTCGGGACTAGCGGGAGGGCCACAAGAGACCCAGTACTTC,CASSSGLAGGPQETQYF
TRBJ2-5,-,TRBV2,-,15,TGTGCCAGCAAGCGTAGTACGGCCTATTTGGAGACCCAGTACTTC,CASKRSTAYLETQYF
TRBJ1-3,-,TRBV5-6,-,16,TGTGCCAGCAGCTCTGGAGGCGGATACTCTGGAAACACCATATATTTT,CASSSGGGYSGNTIYF
TRBJ2-1,TRBD2,TRBV7-9,-,15,TGTGCCAGCAGCTTTAGCGGGGGGGCATACAATGAGCAGTTCTTC,CASSFSGGAYNEQFF
TRBJ2-1,-,TRBV7-2,-,14,TGTGCCAGCACCGACTATGGGCCCCACAATGAGCAGTTCTTC,CASTDYGPHNEQFF
TRBJ2-5,TRBD2,TRBV5-1,-,21,TGCGCCAGCAGCTTGCTTCTAGCGGGAGGGCCGAGGTATATTCGGGGAGAGACCCAGTACTTC,CASSLLLAGGPRYIRGETQYF
TRBJ1-2,-,TRBV7-2,-,13,TGTGCCAGCAGCTTAGCCAGGGACTATGGCTACACCTTC,CASSLARDYGYTF
TRBJ2-2,-,TRBV10-3,-,14,TGTGCCATCAGTGAGGGAGGGGACACCGGGGAGCTGTTTTTT,CAISEGGDTGELFF
TRBJ2-1,-,TRBV5-1,-,15,TGCGCCAGCAGCTTGACTGGAGTTACCTACAATGAGCAGTTCTTC,CASSLTGVTYNEQFF